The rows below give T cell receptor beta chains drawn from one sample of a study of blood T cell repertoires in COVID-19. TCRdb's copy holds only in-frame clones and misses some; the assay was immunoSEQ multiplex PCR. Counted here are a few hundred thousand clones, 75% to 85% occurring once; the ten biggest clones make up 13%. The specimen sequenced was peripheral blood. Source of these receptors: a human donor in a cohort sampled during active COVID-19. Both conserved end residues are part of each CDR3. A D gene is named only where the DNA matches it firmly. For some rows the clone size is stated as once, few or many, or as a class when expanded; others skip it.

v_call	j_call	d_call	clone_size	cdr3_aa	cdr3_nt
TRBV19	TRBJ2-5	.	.	CASTNRDAGGETQYF	TGTGCCAGTACCAACAGGGATGCAGGCGGGGAGACCCAGTACTTC
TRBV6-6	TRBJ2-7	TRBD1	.	CASRQGAYEQYF	TGTGCCAGCAGACAGGGGGCGTACGAGCAGTACTTC
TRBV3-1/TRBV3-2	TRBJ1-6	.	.	CASSQARGVGSPLHF	TGTGCCAGCAGCCAAGCTAGGGGCGTTGGTTCACCCCTCCACTTT
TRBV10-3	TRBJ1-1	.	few	CAISGQGRNTEAFF	TGTGCCATCAGTGGGCAGGGAAGGAACACTGAAGCTTTCTTT
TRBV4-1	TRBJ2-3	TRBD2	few	CASSQEGSGIGDTQYF	TGCGCCAGCAGCCAAGAGGGTAGCGGGATTGGAGATACGCAGTATTTT
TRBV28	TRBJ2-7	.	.	CASRPTGRSQHEQYF	TGTGCCAGCAGACCCACAGGTCGAAGTCAACACGAGCAGTACTTC
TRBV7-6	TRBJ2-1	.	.	CASSFTPAAQLSYNEQFF	TGTGCCAGCAGCTTTACGCCTGCGGCGCAGCTTTCCTACAATGAGCAGTTCTTC
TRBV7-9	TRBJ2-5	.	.	CASSLASLIQETQYF	TGTGCCAGCAGCTTAGCGTCCCTAATACAAGAGACCCAGTACTTC
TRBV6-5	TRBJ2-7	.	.	CASKSRDISGDEQYF	TGTGCCAGCAAGTCCCGGGACATCTCCGGCGACGAGCAGTACTTC
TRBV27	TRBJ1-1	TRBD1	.	CASRAPGQGFAEAFF	TGTGCCAGCAGGGCACCGGGACAGGGGTTTGCTGAAGCTTTCTTT
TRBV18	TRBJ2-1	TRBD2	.	CASSRLAGHNEQFF	TGTGCCAGCTCAAGACTAGCGGGACACAATGAGCAGTTCTTC
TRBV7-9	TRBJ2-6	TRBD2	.	CASSFGGDSNVLTF	TGTGCCAGCAGCTTCGGGGGGGACTCCAACGTCCTGACTTTC
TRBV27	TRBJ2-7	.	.	CASSPSGPGYEQYF	TGTGCCAGCAGTCCGTCGGGTCCGGGATACGAGCAGTACTTC
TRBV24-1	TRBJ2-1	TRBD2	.	CATSDSGLAAYNEQFF	TGTGCCACCAGTGATTCGGGACTAGCGGCCTACAATGAGCAGTTCTTC
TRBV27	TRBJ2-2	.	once	CASSLYRRVITGELFF	TGTGCCAGCAGTTTGTATAGGAGGGTAATCACCGGGGAGCTGTTTTTT
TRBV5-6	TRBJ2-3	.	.	CASSFDRTLGTDTQYF	TGTGCCAGCAGCTTTGACAGGACGCTGGGCACAGATACGCAGTATTTT
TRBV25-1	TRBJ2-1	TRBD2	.	CAIGRGTYNEQFF	TGTGCCATCGGGAGGGGTACCTACAATGAGCAGTTCTTC
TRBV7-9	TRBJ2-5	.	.	CASSLGIQQETQYF	TGTGCCAGCAGCTTAGGAATTCAGCAAGAGACCCAGTACTTC
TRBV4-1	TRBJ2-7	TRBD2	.	CASSQGLAGDYEQYF	TGCGCCAGCAGCCAAGGACTAGCGGGGGATTACGAGCAGTACTTC
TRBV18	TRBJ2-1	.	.	CASSPPSPDKHNEQFF	TGTGCCAGCTCACCACCGTCGCCAGATAAACATAATGAGCAGTTCTTC
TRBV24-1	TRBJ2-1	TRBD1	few	CATSPGQVGNEQFF	TGTGCCACCAGCCCGGGACAGGTAGGCAATGAGCAGTTCTTC
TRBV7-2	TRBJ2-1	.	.	CASSLHAIGGAQGEQFF	TGTGCCAGCAGCTTACACGCGATAGGGGGGGCCCAGGGTGAGCAGTTCTTC
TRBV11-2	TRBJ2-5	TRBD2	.	CASSLDGRVETQYF	TGTGCCAGCAGCTTAGATGGGAGGGTGGAGACCCAGTACTTC
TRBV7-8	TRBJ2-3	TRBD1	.	CASSLVGQSTDTQYF	TGTGCCAGCAGCTTAGTGGGACAGAGCACAGATACGCAGTATTTT
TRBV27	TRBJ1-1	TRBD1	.	CASSLSQIGTGVLNTEAFF	TGTGCCAGCAGTTTATCCCAAATAGGGACAGGAGTATTGAACACTGAAGCTTTCTTT
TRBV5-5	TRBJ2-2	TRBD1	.	CASIAQDRANTGELFF	TGTGCCAGCATCGCTCAAGACAGGGCGAACACCGGGGAGCTGTTTTTT
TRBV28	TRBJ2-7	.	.	CASKPRQGEQYF	TGTGCCAGCAAGCCTAGGCAGGGCGAGCAGTACTTC
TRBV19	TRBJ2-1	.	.	CASSIGTSFSEQFF	TGTGCCAGTAGTATCGGTACTAGTTTTAGTGAGCAGTTCTTC
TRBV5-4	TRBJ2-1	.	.	CASSPLWERSYNEQFF	TGTGCCAGCAGCCCCTTGTGGGAGCGCTCCTACAATGAGCAGTTCTTC
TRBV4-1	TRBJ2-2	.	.	CASSQDGGKSAGELFF	TGCGCCAGCAGCCAAGATGGGGGGAAGTCGGCCGGGGAGCTGTTTTTT
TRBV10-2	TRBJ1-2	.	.	CASRVDRSANYGYTF	TGCGCCAGCAGAGTTGACAGGAGCGCTAACTATGGCTACACCTTC
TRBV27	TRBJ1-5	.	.	CASSDLQGYGNQPQHF	TGTGCCAGCAGTGACCTACAGGGTTATGGCAATCAGCCCCAGCATTTT
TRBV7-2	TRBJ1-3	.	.	CASSVEAAGAGNTIYF	TGTGCCAGCAGTGTTGAGGCGGCAGGGGCTGGAAACACCATATATTTT
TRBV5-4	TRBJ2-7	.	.	CASSLDRKGWQYF	TGTGCCAGCAGCTTGGACAGGAAAGGGTGGCAGTACTTC
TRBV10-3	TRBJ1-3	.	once	CATRSGQDGNTIYF	TGTGCCACCCGGTCCGGCCAGGATGGAAACACCATATATTTT
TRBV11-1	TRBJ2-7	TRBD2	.	CASSRTSGSSYEQYF	TGTGCCAGCAGCCGGACTAGCGGGAGCTCCTACGAGCAGTACTTC
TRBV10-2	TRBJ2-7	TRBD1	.	CASRGQELVVGEQYF	TGCGCCAGCAGAGGACAGGAACTAGTCGTTGGCGAGCAGTACTTC
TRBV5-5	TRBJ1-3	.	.	CASSLGLTGGNTIYF	TGTGCCAGCAGCTTGGGCTTGACAGGAGGAAACACCATATATTTT
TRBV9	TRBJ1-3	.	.	CASSVGSGSGNTIYF	TGTGCCAGCAGCGTAGGGAGTGGGTCAGGAAACACCATATATTTT
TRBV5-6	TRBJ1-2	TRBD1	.	CASSLGYRGYSGYTF	TGTGCCAGCAGCTTAGGCTACAGGGGGTATAGTGGCTACACCTTC
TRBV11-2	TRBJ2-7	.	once	CASSPDRTYEQYF	TGTGCCAGCAGCCCCGACAGGACCTACGAGCAGTACTTC
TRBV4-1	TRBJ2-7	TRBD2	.	CASSQGLAGVYEQYF	TGCGCCAGCAGCCAAGGACTAGCGGGAGTGTACGAGCAGTACTTC
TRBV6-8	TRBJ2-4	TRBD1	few	CASSCSFYRDSQNIQYF	TGTGCCAGCAGTTGCTCCTTTTACCGGGACAGCCAAAACATTCAGTACTTC
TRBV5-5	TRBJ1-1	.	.	CASSLQGTNTEAFF	TGTGCCAGCAGCTTGCAGGGAACGAACACTGAAGCTTTCTTT
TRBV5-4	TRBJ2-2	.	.	CASSPATRAGELFF	TGTGCCAGCAGTCCGGCGACTCGCGCCGGGGAGCTGTTTTTT